Listed below are T cell receptor beta chains from one sample, sequenced in a study of blood T cell repertoires in COVID-19. The data were produced by immunoSEQ multiplex PCR, yet TCRdb's version contains in-frame clones alone and is incomplete. The table has under 120,000 clones, 75% to 90% seen once. Sequenced material: peripheral blood. The receptors come from a woman older than 75 with acute or convalescent COVID-19. The CDR3 runs from the conserved cysteine through the conserved F or W.

J	V	CDR3
TRBJ1-2	TRBV5-6	CASRVWGQLVYGYTF
TRBJ2-1	TRBV4-1	CASSQVAGREQFF
TRBJ2-7	TRBV6-2/TRBV6-3	CASSLRAVGLQQYF
TRBJ2-3	TRBV3-1/TRBV3-2	CASSHGPGTGDTQYF
TRBJ2-7	TRBV18	CASSPERASYEQYF
TRBJ2-3	TRBV6-5	CASNDRLGAFDTQYF
TRBJ1-2	TRBV4-1	CASKPTTNYGYTF
TRBJ2-7	TRBV27	CASRIGGTSRYEQYF
TRBJ1-3	TRBV7-6	CASSTRQGSSGNTIYF
TRBJ1-5	TRBV25-1	CASSQGQGSNQPQHF
TRBJ1-3	TRBV15	CATSIAGPSGNTIYF
TRBJ1-1	TRBV4-3	CASSQDLTTGGNTEAFF
TRBJ1-6	TRBV7-8	CASSLVGGDSPLHF
TRBJ2-7	TRBV4-1	CASSQEGTSGGNEQYF
TRBJ1-4	TRBV5-6	CASSGTGVGLGEKLFF
TRBJ2-5	TRBV29-1	CSGRMSRGETQYF
TRBJ2-7	TRBV19	CASAAGLTYEQYF
TRBJ2-1	TRBV2	CASTPFPPRDEQFF